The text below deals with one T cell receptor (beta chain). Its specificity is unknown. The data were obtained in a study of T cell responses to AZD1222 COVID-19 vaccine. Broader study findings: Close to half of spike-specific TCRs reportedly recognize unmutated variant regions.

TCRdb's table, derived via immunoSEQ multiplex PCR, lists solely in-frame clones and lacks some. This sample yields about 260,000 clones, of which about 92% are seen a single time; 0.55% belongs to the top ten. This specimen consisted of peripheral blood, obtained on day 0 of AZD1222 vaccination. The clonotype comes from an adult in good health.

In nucleotides, the CDR3 is TGTGCCACGACCGCACAGGGAGGCGAGACCCAGTACTTC. Its protein product is CATTAQGGETQYF. This chain connects TRBV10-3 to TRBJ2-5, with D tentatively TRBD1 or TRBD2 (6 bases each). V lost 10 bases to trimming and J lost 5 bases, with 17 bases between them. Germline V gives CDR1 ENHRY, CDR2 SYGVKD. CDR3 size: 13 residues.